Each of the 30 T cell receptor beta chains below was sequenced from the same sample in a study of blood T cell repertoires in COVID-19. The assay was immunoSEQ multiplex PCR, and TCRdb's table has in-frame clones only and misses some. The sample records approximately 230,000 clones, 86% being singletons. The sample consisted of peripheral blood. These receptors came from a man younger than 40 who had recovered from COVID-19.

The chain combines TRBV6-5 with TRBJ1-2; 9 bases fit TRBD1. Losses at the gene ends were 9 bases for V and 6 bases for J; bases not matched to a gene: 11. CDR3 length: 14 amino acids. Germline values: CDR1 MNHEY, CDR2 SVGAGI. In nucleotides, the CDR3 is TGTGCCAGTCACAGGGGGCGCGAAGGAAATGGCTACACCTTC. As protein: CASHRGREGNGYTF.

The chain recombines TRBV27 with TRBJ1-1, with TRBD1 matching 7 bases. Trimming cost V 3 bases and J 5 bases; bases outside gene matches: 6. From germline, CDR1 is MNHEY and CDR2 SMNVEV (reference sequence). The CDR3 contains 14 residues. CDR3 sequence reads: CASSFGQGETEAFF. The DNA for the CDR3 is TGTGCCAGCAGTTTTGGGCAGGGGGAGACTGAAGCTTTCTTT.

This sequence joins TRBV12-3 or TRBV12-4 and TRBJ2-7, with 7 bases that match TRBD2. The CDR3 length is 12 residues. After removal of 3 bases from V and 12 bases from J, the junction contained 8 bases not matched to a gene. The CDR3 protein is CASSFGLAGVYF. CDR3 nucleotide sequence: TGTGCCAGCAGTTTTGGGTTAGCGGGCGTGTACTTC.

The chain is built from TRBV2 and TRBJ2-1, with 14 bases that match TRBD2. Losses at the gene ends were 4 bases for V and 7 bases for J; bases not matched to a gene: 6. Per germline, CDR1 SNHLY and CDR2 FYNNEI. This CDR3 contains 16 residues. Here the CDR3 reads CASSGGLAGGWNEQFF. For the CDR3, the DNA is TGTGCCAGCAGTGGAGGACTAGCGGGGGGTTGGAATGAGCAGTTCTTC. The entire variable domain, with the rest obtained from reference TRBV2 and TRBJ2-1, is as follows: EPEVTQTPSHQVTQMGQEVILRCVPISNHLYFYWYRQILGQKVEFLVSFYNNEISEKSEIFDDQFSVERPDGSNFTLKIRSTKLEDSAMYFCASSGGLAGGWNEQFFGPGTRLTVL.

To note about this clone: Other DNA sequences in the sample encode the same CDR3. This chain connects TRBV19 to TRBJ2-7; a possible D gene is TRBD2 (5 bases). Trimming stripped 3 bases from V and 6 bases from J, with 6 bases between. The length of the CDR3 is 11 residues. Germline CDR1 reads LNHDA; CDR2 reads SQIVND (reference sequence). Written as DNA, the CDR3 is TGTGCCAGTAGTATTGGGAGCGAGCAGTACTTC. Amino acids: CASSIGSEQYF.

The chain has TRBV30 and TRBJ2-7, with 7 positions matching TRBD1. This CDR3 is built from 13 residues. Per germline, CDR1 GTSNPN and CDR2 SVGIG (reference sequence). Unmatched junction bases numbered 4, after V lost 1 base and J lost 4 bases. CDR3 bases: TGTGCCTGGAGTGGTAGGGGGCGGTACGAGCAGTACTTC. Translating it yields CAWSGRGRYEQYF. The whole variable domain, remainder taken from reference TRBV30 and TRBJ2-7, is SQTIHQWPATLVQPVGSPLSLECTVEGTSNPNLYWYRQAAGRGLQLLFYSVGIGQISSEVPQNLSASRPQDRQFILSSKKLLLSDSGFYLCAWSGRGRYEQYFGPGTRLTVT.

V is TRBV10-3 and J is TRBJ1-4, with TRBD1 matching 9 bases. Germline CDR1 and CDR2: ENHRY and SYGVKD. The CDR3 is 15 residues long. The junction had 1 base not matched to a gene; V was cut back by 2 bases and J by 3 bases. CDR3 in DNA: TGTGCCATCAGTGAGGGGGACAGGGCTAATGAAAAACTGTTTTTT. Translating it yields CAISEGDRANEKLFF.

The chain uses TRBV11-3 and TRBJ2-2, with TRBD1 matching 8 bases. The CDR3 contains 15 residues. Trimming removed 6 bases from V and 1 base from J; junction bases left unmatched: 4. Germline CDR1 and CDR2: SGHNT and YENEEA. CDR3 amino acids: CASSPGQGNTGELFF. The DNA of the CDR3 is TGTGCCAGCAGTCCCGGACAGGGGAACACCGGGGAGCTGTTTTTT.

This clone was seen a handful of times. The chain has TRBV9 and TRBJ2-1; tentatively, D is TRBD2 (5 bases). Per germline, CDR1 SGDLS and CDR2 YYNGEE. This CDR3 has 14 residues. V lost 0 bases to trimming and J lost 5 bases, with 9 bases between them. The CDR3 nucleotides read TGTGCCAGCAGCGTAGTAGCGTTCGACAATGAGCAGTTCTTC. It specifies CASSVVAFDNEQFF.

The chain carries TRBV12-3 or TRBV12-4 and TRBJ1-5; the match to TRBD1 covers 9 bases. The CDR3 has 13 residues. Trimming cost V 5 bases and J 7 bases; bases outside gene matches: 3. Written as DNA, the CDR3 is TGTGCCAGCAGTGGGACAGGGTCGCAGCCCCAGCATTTT. Translating gives CASSGTGSQPQHF.

This sequence joins TRBV7-9 and TRBJ2-1; possibly TRBD2 for D (5 bases). The CDR3 length is 13 residues. V lost 1 base and J 10 bases, leaving 11 bases between the germline ends. Germline V gene lookup returns CDR1 SEHNR and CDR2 FQNEAQ (reference sequence). This CDR3 reads CASSLEVSGEQFF. DNA for the CDR3: TGTGCCAGCAGCTTAGAGGTTTCGGGGGAGCAGTTCTTC.

J is TRBJ2-1 and V is TRBV3-1 (or the pseudogene TRBV3-2); maybe TRBD2 (7 bases). Germline V CDR1 and CDR2: LGHDT, YNNKEL (reference sequence). V lost 3 bases, J lost 7 bases, and 16 bases lay in between. The CDR3 runs to 15 residues. The CDR3 DNA reads TGTGCCAGCAGCCACGACGGGGGGCCTGCGAATGAGCAGTTCTTC. The encoded protein is CASSHDGGPANEQFF.

This clone was picked up one time. The rearrangement links TRBV6-6 to TRBJ2-2; 7 bases align to TRBD1. The V gene end was trimmed by 2 bases and the J gene end by 0 bases; junction bases not matched to a gene: 3. This CDR3 has 16 amino acids. The germline CDR1 and CDR2 sequences are MNHNY and SVGAGI (reference sequence). Here the CDR3 DNA reads TGTGCCAGCAGTTACGACAGGGTCTCGAACACCGGGGAGCTGTTTTTT. This encodes CASSYDRVSNTGELFF.

This sequence joins TRBV19 and TRBJ2-7; D is ambiguous. Trimming left V 6 bases short and J 0 bases short, with 6 bases between. Germline V lookup: CDR1 LNHDA, CDR2 SQIVND (reference sequence). This CDR3 comprises 12 residues. CDR3 region: CASSPGSYEQYF. CDR3 nucleotides: TGTGCCAGTAGCCCGGGCTCCTACGAGCAGTACTTC.

The chain is built from TRBV9 and TRBJ2-5; the D gene is possibly TRBD2 (5 bases). V was cut by 4 bases and J by 4 bases, with 11 bases left in between. Germline-derived CDR1 and CDR2 are SGDLS and YYNGEE. CDR3 length: 13 amino acids. The CDR3 nucleotides are TGTGCCAGCAGCCGACGGGATTTAGAGACCCAGTACTTC. Protein product: CASSRRDLETQYF.

The chain links TRBV29-1 to TRBJ1-2; tentative D call: TRBD1 (5 bases). Looked up from germline, CDR1 is SQVTM and CDR2 is ANQGSEA. The CDR3 spans 13 residues. Between the trimmed V and J ends, which lost 6 bases and 7 bases, there was a span of 18 bases. DNA of the CDR3: TGCAGCGTCACCCCCCAGGGAATGAGTGGCTACACCTTC. Its translation: CSVTPQGMSGYTF.

This clone was recorded many times. The rearrangement joins TRBV18 to TRBJ2-7, with 11 nucleotides matching TRBD2. Germline CDR1 and CDR2: KGHSH and LQKENI. V gave up 7 bases and J gave up 3 bases; unmatched junction bases: 2. The CDR3 covers 13 residues. CDR3: CASYGTSGYEQYF. CDR3 bases: TGTGCCAGCTACGGGACTAGCGGCTACGAGCAGTACTTC.

The chain combines TRBV19 with TRBJ1-4; D not resolved. Trimming removed 0 bases from V and 2 bases from J, with 10 bases in between. The CDR3 loop spans 16 amino acids. Germline V gene lookup returns CDR1 LNHDA and CDR2 SQIVND (reference sequence). The CDR3 DNA reads TGTGCCAGTAGTATAGATCATTCGGGGACTAATGAAAAACTGTTTTTT. This gives the protein CASSIDHSGTNEKLFF.

The rearrangement links TRBV7-9 to TRBJ1-1, with D unclear. The CDR3 spans 9 residues. The V and J ends lost 11 bases and 6 bases respectively, with 7 bases between them. Germline CDR1 is SEHNR and CDR2 is FQNEAQ (reference sequence). The CDR3 DNA is TGTGCCTCCCCGGCTGAAGCTTTCTTT. Protein: CASPAEAFF.

The genes are TRBV30 and TRBJ1-2; D ambiguous. The CDR3 contains 12 residues. Germline CDR1 reads GTSNPN; CDR2 reads SVGIG (reference sequence). Trimming shortened V by 0 bases and J by 5 bases, and 7 bases separated the two germline ends. CDR3 sequence: CAWSVTEYGYTF. In nucleotides, the CDR3 is TGTGCCTGGAGTGTAACCGAGTATGGCTACACCTTC.

This clone was detected once. CDR3 DNA sequence: TGTGCCAGCTCCCGCGACAGCCCTACGTTCCGGTACCAAGAGACCCAGTACTTC. This sequence encodes CASSRDSPTFRYQETQYF. The chain has TRBV18 and TRBJ2-5, with a weak D call TRBD1 (5 bases). Trimming took 6 bases from V and 0 from J, leaving 23 bases between them. This CDR3 contains 18 residues. Germline loops: CDR1 KGHSH, CDR2 LQKENI.

This clone was seen only once. The chain has TRBV11-2 and TRBJ2-3; maybe TRBD2 (6 bases). Trimming removed 2 bases from V and 4 bases from J, with 16 bases in between. Germline-derived CDR1 and CDR2 are SGHAT and FQNNGV. The CDR3 has 16 residues. CDR3 protein: CASSLRPGGVSDTQYF. The DNA of the CDR3 is TGTGCCAGCAGCTTACGCCCAGGAGGGGTGTCAGATACGCAGTATTTT.

The chain joins TRBV27 to TRBJ2-2, with 9 bases fitting TRBD1. The CDR3 is 15 amino acids. Germline CDR1 is MNHEY and CDR2 is SMNVEV (reference sequence). J gave up 6 bases and V 0 bases, and 2 bases lay outside the gene matches. CDR3 bases: TGTGCCAGCAGTTTATCGGGGACAGGGCCCGGGGAGCTGTTTTTT. It specifies CASSLSGTGPGELFF.

The chain has TRBV7-2 and TRBJ2-1, with D tentatively TRBD2 (5 bases). The CDR3 length is 14 residues. Germline CDR1 and CDR2: SGHTA and FQGNSA. V shed 5 bases and J shed 7 bases, with 15 bases lying between them. The CDR3, as DNA: TGTGCCAGCAGCCCCTCGGGAACCTCGAATGAGCAGTTCTTC. This codes for CASSPSGTSNEQFF. Full variable domain (remainder filled in from reference TRBV7-2 and TRBJ2-1): GAGVSQSPSNKVTEKGKDVELRCDPISGHTALYWYRQSLGQGLEFLIYFQGNSAPDKSGLPSDRFSAERTGGSVSTLTIQRTQQEDSAVYLCASSPSGTSNEQFFGPGTRLTVL.

The chain uses TRBV3-1 (or the pseudogene TRBV3-2) and TRBJ2-7; D remains unclear. V shed 3 bases and J shed 7 bases, with 7 bases lying between them. Germline CDR1 LGHDT, CDR2 YNNKEL (reference sequence). The CDR3 spans 11 residues. The chain's CDR3 is CASSQWREQYF. The CDR3 DNA follows: TGTGCCAGCAGCCAGTGGCGGGAGCAGTACTTC.

The chain links TRBV10-2 to TRBJ2-5; 8 nucleotides agree with TRBD2. In germline, CDR1 is WSHSY, CDR2 SAAADI. V lost 6 bases, J lost 3 bases, and 6 bases stayed unmatched. The CDR3 loop spans 14 amino acids. The CDR3 reads CASRRGAMEETQYF. The CDR3 region has the DNA TGCGCCAGCAGGCGGGGGGCGATGGAAGAGACCCAGTACTTC.

This clone was recorded a few times. J is TRBJ1-2 and V is TRBV7-2; D uncertain. Per germline, CDR1 SGHTA and CDR2 FQGNSA. V dropped 0 bases and J dropped 2 bases, with 7 bases sitting between them. CDR3 size: 14 residues. CDR3 nucleotide sequence: TGTGCCAGCAGCTTAGCTAGTCACAACTATGGCTACACCTTC. Protein: CASSLASHNYGYTF.

The chain couples TRBV9 to TRBJ2-7; D perhaps matches TRBD1 (6 bases). This CDR3 region has 14 residues. Germline loops: CDR1 SGDLS, CDR2 YYNGEE. The ends were cut back, 2 bases at V and 7 bases at J, with 16 bases in the middle. This chain's CDR3 is CASSVRLGAREQYF. DNA for the CDR3: TGTGCCAGCAGCGTGCGGCTGGGGGCGAGGGAGCAGTACTTC.

This rearrangement joins TRBV5-1 to TRBJ1-5, with D possibly being TRBD1 (6 bases). Germline V lookup: CDR1 SGHRS, CDR2 YFSETQ. The CDR3 spans 13 residues. Between the trimmed V and J ends, which lost 5 bases and 3 bases, there was a span of 9 bases. The CDR3 loop reads CASRAGANQPQHF. The CDR3 DNA follows: TGCGCCAGCAGGGCGGGGGCCAATCAGCCCCAGCATTTT. The whole variable domain, remainder taken from reference TRBV5-1 and TRBJ1-5, is KAGVTQTPRYLIKTRGQQVTLSCSPISGHRSVSWYQQTPGQGLQFLFEYFSETQRNKGNFPGRFSGRQFSNSRSEMNVSTLELGDSALYLCASRAGANQPQHFGDGTRLSIL.

This clone came up once. The chain combines TRBV5-1 with TRBJ2-7, with D possibly matching TRBD1 (6 bases). V was cut by 1 base and J by 3 bases, with 11 bases left in between. This CDR3 comprises 14 residues. CDR1 is SGHRS, CDR2 YFSETQ, per germline. Here the CDR3 DNA reads TGCGCCAGCAGCTTGAGCGCAGGGGTCTACGAGCAGTACTTC. This sequence encodes CASSLSAGVYEQYF.